The T cell receptor (beta chain) under discussion was sequenced for a study of OX40 agonist ivuxolimab in advanced cancers. Concerning the study at large: Ivuxolimab, which targeted the costimulatory receptor OX40 (CD134), was an agonistic, fully human IgG2 monoclonal antibody. Intravenous ivuxolimab was administered to patients every 2 weeks at six dose levels: 0.01, 0.1, 0.3, 1.5, 3 and 10 mg/kg. Of the roughly 51 patients in dose escalation, 19 had hepatocellular carcinoma, around 15 had melanoma, 9 had renal cell carcinoma and 9 had head and neck cancer. The dose-escalation cohort was 82.7% male with a mean age of approximately 59 years, ranging from about 20 to 80. Patients were allowed to have had prior anti-PD-1, anti-PD-L1 or anti-CTLA-4 therapy, and 40% of the dose-escalation patients had been treated with checkpoint inhibitors. Partial responses occurred in three dose-escalation patients, of whom one had hepatocellular carcinoma and two had cutaneous melanoma. The purpose of peripheral TCRbeta sequencing was to test whether ivuxolimab changed TCR sequence diversity and led to clonal T-cell expansion. The paper covers the monotherapy dose-escalation part of the phase I ivuxolimab trial, which included N of about 51 patients.

Genomic DNA was extracted from sorted cells for sequencing of the TCRbeta CDR3 region. The immunoSEQ Assay was used to sequence the TCRbeta CDR3 regions. TCRdb provides this immuneACCESS table in a form limited to in-frame rearrangements. Some clones are lacking; in checked studies, under half of them reflect an unresolved V gene, and why the rest are absent is not known. Within this sample are more than 35,000 clones, with about 80% of them counted one time only. Over 7.5% of the sample rests with the top ten. V was cut back by 6 bases and J by 1 base, leaving a gap of 19 bases between them. The CDR3 goes from the cysteine to the phenylalanine over 16 residues. The retained sequence is limited to the CDR3, 48 bases, with the frame set at the first base. Reading the germline V gene gives CDR1 MGHRA and CDR2 YSYEKL. Study-wide findings and limitations: The antigen specificity of the peripheral T cells that underwent clonal expansion was not determined. Low levels of normalized T-cell clonal expansion were also shown by some nonresponding patients. In the 0.1-3.0 mg/kg groups, partial responders had among the lowest normalized peripheral clonal expansion, particularly in CD8+ T cells. After ivuxolimab, more expanded clones were found on average in CD8+ T cells than in CD4+ T cells. Clonal expansion of both CD4+ and CD8+ blood T cells was observed from baseline to week 6 at doses 0.1 to 3.0 mg/kg.

As concerns this clone: The antigen it binds to is not known. One base away there is no much larger clone; base qualities are not given.

Patients with autoimmune disease history or receiving systemic immunosuppression were excluded from the trial. Peripheral blood for TCR sequencing was drawn from every dose cohort at baseline, at cycle 4 day 1 and at cycle 7 day 1. Samples came from an open-label, multicenter, first-in-human phase I dose-escalation trial of ivuxolimab. Adults with locally advanced or metastatic melanoma, renal cell, hepatocellular, or head and neck squamous cell carcinoma were enrolled in the trial. Before TCR sequencing, CD4+ and CD8+ T cells were separately sorted from peripheral blood. The material sequenced was CD4+ or CD8+ T cells sorted from blood, taken in a trial of the OX40 agonist ivuxolimab. This receptor was identified in an adult with an advanced solid tumor such as melanoma, head and neck, liver or kidney cancer. This receptor chain uses TRBV4-1 and TRBJ2-7; the D gene is perhaps TRBD2, on 7 matching bases. The CDR3 protein is CASSPRGRGGSYEQYF. The DNA sequence is as follows: TGCGCCAGCAGTCCAAGGGGAAGGGGGGGATCCTACGAGCAGTACTTC.